The following is a T cell receptor (beta chain) sequence with its context. These data are taken from a study of T cells in Graves' hyperthyroidism and ophthalmopathy. This CDR3 region has 16 residues. CDR1 and CDR2 (germline): SGHNT, YENEEA. The V segment lost 1 base and the J segment 6 bases; nucleotides outside the gene matches: 5. Amplified TCR beta CDR3 regions came from RNA transcripts. TCR CDR3 underwent first-round RT-PCR with the HTBI primer set. Using its own MiXCR run on the multiplex PCR reads, TCRdb lists one record per CDR3 protein. This sample yields roughly 420,000 distinct CDR3 sequences, of which 12% to 15% are seen a single time; about 5% belongs to the top ten.

This receptor was identified in a woman under 30 with Graves' hyperthyroidism. Sample: blood. This chain joins TRBV11-3 and TRBJ2-2, with 10 bases fitting TRBD2. This CDR3 is CASSLVLAGLAGELFF. DNA of the CDR3: TGTGCCAGCAGCTTAGTACTAGCGGGACTAGCCGGGGAGCTGTTTTTT.